Following are 18 T cell receptor beta chains from one sample sequenced in a study of blood T cell repertoires in COVID-19. Libraries were prepared by immunoSEQ multiplex PCR; TCRdb keeps only in-frame clonotypes and omits some of them. The sample has about 190,000 clones, about 90% seen once; the top ten hold about 0.59%. Source material: peripheral blood. The receptors originated from a man over 45 with acute or convalescent COVID-19.

The chain joins TRBV5-6 to TRBJ1-5, with D tentatively TRBD1 (6 bases). Germline V CDR1 and CDR2: SGHDT, YYEEEE. The CDR3 sequence is 17 residues long. Trimming took off 4 bases at V and 0 bases at J, with 17 bases between the two ends. The chain's CDR3 is CASSLGSTGISNQPQHF. DNA for the CDR3: TGTGCCAGCAGCCTGGGATCGACAGGTATTAGCAATCAGCCCCAGCATTTT.

V is TRBV6-5 and J is TRBJ2-3; D perhaps matches TRBD1 (5 bases). The germline CDR1 and CDR2 sequences are MNHEY and SVGAGI. CDR3 length: 13 residues. V lost 5 bases and J lost 6, with 12 bases in between. CDR3 amino acids: CASSPRQKDTQYF. The CDR3 DNA reads TGTGCCAGCAGTCCCAGACAGAAGGATACGCAGTATTTT.

The chain couples TRBV2 to TRBJ2-5, with a possible D match to TRBD2 (6 bases). CDR1 is SNHLY, CDR2 FYNNEI, per germline. V lost 4 bases and J lost 2, with 20 bases in between. This CDR3 has 17 residues. For the CDR3, the DNA is TGTGCCAGCAGTGGGCTCGAAAAGCGGGCCAAACAAGAGACCCAGTACTTC. Encoded protein: CASSGLEKRAKQETQYF.

The chain is built from TRBV5-5 and TRBJ1-2, with D hard to call. Trimming left V 0 bases short and J 1 base short, with 10 bases between. This CDR3 has 15 residues. The germline gives CDR1 SGHKS, CDR2 YYEKEE (reference sequence). CDR3 nucleotides: TGTGCCAGCAGCTTGGCGGAGACCTTTAACTATGGCTACACCTTC. Translation gives CASSLAETFNYGYTF.

V usage is TRBV10-3 and J usage is TRBJ2-1, with D possibly being TRBD1 (5 bases). The CDR3 is made up of 15 amino acids. Germline CDR1 ENHRY, CDR2 SYGVKD. Trimming pared 2 bases from V and 0 bases from J, leaving 8 bases between. The CDR3 region has the DNA TGTGCCATCAGTGAGGCTCAGGGCTCCTACAATGAGCAGTTCTTC. This translates into CAISEAQGSYNEQFF.

The genes are TRBV30 and TRBJ2-3, with D tentatively TRBD1 (6 bases). The CDR3 spans 16 residues. The V gene lost 2 bases and the J gene lost 4 bases, with 19 bases spanning the gap. The V gene's germline CDR1 is GTSNPN and CDR2 SVGIG (reference sequence). DNA of the CDR3: TGTGCCTGGAGTTCAAGGCGGACAGCTGTAGCAGATACGCAGTATTTT. The encoded protein is CAWSSRRTAVADTQYF.

The chain carries TRBV10-3 and TRBJ2-7; 8 bases map to TRBD1. The CDR3 has 14 residues. With V trimmed by 8 bases and J by 3 bases, 9 bases remained unmatched. The germline CDR1 and CDR2 sequences are ENHRY and SYGVKD. CDR3 coding DNA: TGTGCCATCTCCCGGGACAGGTCATTCTACGAGCAGTACTTC. This gives the protein CAISRDRSFYEQYF.

The J gene is TRBJ1-1, the V gene TRBV19; 8 nucleotides line up with TRBD1. Trimming at V came to 3 bases and at J to 5 bases, leaving 5 bases not matched to a gene. This CDR3 is built from 14 residues. CDR1 and CDR2 from the germline V gene are LNHDA and SQIVND (reference sequence). This CDR3 is CASSILTGETEAFF. In DNA, the CDR3 is TGTGCCAGTAGTATTTTGACAGGGGAAACTGAAGCTTTCTTT.

V is TRBV5-6 and J is TRBJ2-7, with D possibly TRBD2 on 5 matching bases. Germline-derived CDR1 and CDR2 are SGHDT and YYEEEE. The V gene lost 4 bases and the J gene lost 3 bases, with 14 bases spanning the gap. The CDR3 is 14 residues long. The CDR3: CASSDTDGIYEQYF. CDR3 sequence (DNA): TGTGCCAGCAGCGACACGGACGGGATCTACGAGCAGTACTTC. The complete variable domain, with remaining parts taken from reference TRBV5-6 and TRBJ2-7, reads DAGVTQSPTHLIKTRGQQVTLRCSPKSGHDTVSWYQQALGQGPQFIFQYYEEEERQRGNFPDRFSGHQFPNYSSELNVNALLLGDSALYLCASSDTDGIYEQYFGPGTRLTVT.

This clone has just a few counts. The J gene is TRBJ2-5, the V gene TRBV2; 15 positions agree with TRBD2. CDR1 SNHLY and CDR2 FYNNEI come from the germline V gene. The CDR3 runs to 18 residues. Trimming cost V 7 bases and J 9 bases; bases outside gene matches: 18. As DNA, the CDR3 is TGTGCCAGCACCCTACAGGGGGGACTAGCGGGGGGTTCCCAGCCCCAGTACTTC. As protein: CASTLQGGLAGGSQPQYF. The whole variable domain, remainder taken from reference TRBV2 and TRBJ2-5, is EPEVTQTPSHQVTQMGQEVILRCVPISNHLYFYWYRQILGQKVEFLVSFYNNEISEKSEIFDDQFSVERPDGSNFTLKIRSTKLEDSAMYFCASTLQGGLAGGSQPQYFGPGTRLLVL.

CDR3 nucleotide sequence: TGTGCCAGCAGTTCAACTGGGGGGCGGGAGGGCCAACTTCACAATGAGCAGTTCTTC. The encoded protein is CASSSTGGREGQLHNEQFF. The V call is TRBV28, the J call TRBJ2-1; 9 nucleotides line up with TRBD2. This CDR3 region has 19 residues. The germline V gene has CDR1 MDHEN and CDR2 SYDVKM. Losses at the gene ends were 4 bases for V and 5 bases for J; bases not matched to a gene: 18.

The V gene is TRBV7-2, the J gene TRBJ2-7, with 7 bases identical to TRBD2. CDR1 SGHTA and CDR2 FQGNSA come from the germline V gene. The V segment lost 2 bases and the J segment 3 bases; nucleotides outside the gene matches: 7. CDR3 length equals 15 residues. The chain's CDR3 is CASSLRGGSLYEQYF. CDR3 nucleotides: TGTGCCAGCAGCTTACGCGGCGGGAGTCTCTACGAGCAGTACTTC.

This chain connects TRBV10-3 to TRBJ2-1, with D unclear. Germline loops: CDR1 ENHRY, CDR2 SYGVKD. The germline V and J ends were trimmed by 7 bases and 0 bases, with 7 bases remaining between them. This CDR3 is built from 13 residues. CDR3 amino acids: CAITETSYNEQFF. The CDR3 DNA reads as TGTGCCATCACGGAGACCTCCTACAATGAGCAGTTCTTC.

The chain recombines TRBV15 with TRBJ1-5; 12 bases are a match to TRBD1. The germline gives CDR1 LNHNV, CDR2 YYDKDF (reference sequence). J was trimmed by 2 bases and V by 8 bases; bases with no gene match: 19. This CDR3 is built from 20 residues. The CDR3 loop reads CATGALSGTGGFFGNQPQHF. CDR3 nucleotides: TGTGCCACCGGAGCACTATCCGGGACAGGGGGCTTTTTTGGCAATCAGCCCCAGCATTTT.

This clone appeared a single time. The chain is built from TRBV5-1 and TRBJ2-2, with unresolved D. The CDR3 runs 12 residues. V was pared by 4 bases and J by 6 bases, with 7 bases between. Germline lookup yields CDR1 SGHRS and CDR2 YFSETQ. In nucleotides, the CDR3 is TGCGCCAGCAGCCTACCACCCGGGGAGCTGTTTTTT. Its protein product is CASSLPPGELFF.

CDR3 nucleotide sequence: TGTGCCAGCAGCAATGGACAGGGGGAGGCTGAAGCTTTCTTT. Amino acid sequence: CASSNGQGEAEAFF. V is TRBV9 and J is TRBJ1-1; 10 bases map to TRBD1. The junction had 6 bases not matched to a gene; V was cut back by 4 bases and J by 6 bases. CDR1 and CDR2 (germline): SGDLS, YYNGEE. The CDR3 is made up of 14 amino acids.

The chain joins TRBV12-3 or TRBV12-4 to TRBJ1-5; D uncertain. Trimming took 6 bases from V and 0 from J, leaving 3 bases between them. The CDR3 runs to 12 residues. CDR3 amino acids: CASSHSNQPQHF. Written as DNA, the CDR3 is TGTGCCAGCAGCCATAGCAATCAGCCCCAGCATTTT.

This chain uses TRBV7-8 with TRBJ2-7; 7 bases align to TRBD1. CDR3 length: 18 amino acids. The germline V gene encodes CDR1 SGHVS and CDR2 FQNEAQ. Trimming at V came to 1 base and at J to 7 bases, leaving 19 bases not matched to a gene. This CDR3 is CASSLGRTDRVPLGEQYF. The CDR3, as DNA: TGTGCCAGCAGCTTAGGCCGCACTGACAGGGTTCCCCTCGGGGAGCAGTACTTC.